The clone carrying this T cell receptor beta chain was found once. This sample stems from a study of T cell responses to AZD1222 COVID-19 vaccine. Produced via immunoSEQ multiplex PCR; TCRdb's table is partial and in-frame only. The data hold 110,000 or so clones, with more than 85% observed a single time. The ends were cut back, 5 bases at V and 9 bases at J, with 10 bases in the middle. The CDR3 has 12 residues. Germline assignment: CDR1 MDHEN and CDR2 SYDVKM. The rearrangement joins TRBV28 to TRBJ2-2; no firm D call. The receptor's source is an adult who received the AZD1222 COVID-19 vaccine. The specimen was peripheral blood, collected 28 days after the second AZD1222 dose. The CDR3 DNA reads TGTGCCAGCAGTCCGGTGGGGAGGGAGCTGTTTTTT. Translated: CASSPVGRELFF. Variable domain in full (rest from reference TRBV28 and TRBJ2-2): DVKVTQSSRYLVKRTGEKVFLECVQDMDHENMFWYRQDPGLGLRLIYFSYDVKMKEKGDIPEGYSVSREKKERFSLILESASTNQTSMYLCASSPVGRELFFGEGSRLTVL.